This entry lists 20 T cell receptor beta chains sequenced from one sample in a study of glioma-infiltrating T cells. The iRepertoire nested amplicon-rescue multiplex PCR amplified TCR alpha and beta CDR3s from RNA. TCRdb re-called the multiplex PCR reads with MiXCR, one entry per CDR3 protein. The table has fewer than 110,000 distinct CDR3 sequences, 25% to 35% seen once; the top ten hold 44%. The sample taken for sequencing was glioma tissue, nonneoplastic brain tissue, or PBMCs (not recorded which). These receptors were taken from a human donor with low-grade glioma or glioblastoma, undergoing nonglioma brain surgery, or in good health (not recorded which).

Many counts were recorded for this clonotype. The gene calls are TRBV14 and TRBJ2-1, with D hard to call. The V gene lost 0 bases and the J gene lost 8 bases, with 2 bases spanning the gap. CDR3 length: 11 residues. The V gene's germline CDR1 is SGHDN and CDR2 FVKESK. CDR3 protein: CASSQEYEQFF. CDR3 sequence (DNA): TGTGCCAGCAGCCAAGAATATGAGCAGTTCTTC.

A word on this clonotype: This sequence may be a read error, since a much larger clone differs from it by one base. The V gene is TRBV28, the J gene TRBJ1-2; D not certain. The length of the CDR3 is 13 residues. Germline CDR1 reads MDHEN; CDR2 reads SYDVKM. V dropped 7 bases and J dropped 4 bases, with 13 bases sitting between them. The CDR3 region has the DNA TGTGCCAGCACCTTAAGGGCTCTCTATGGCTACACCTTC. This sequence encodes CASTLRALYGYTF.

This clonotype has more than one count but fewer than ten. The CDR3 bases are TGTGCCAGCAGCTCGCAGGGAGGGAATGAGCAGTTCTTC. It codes for CASSSQGGNEQFF. This sequence joins TRBV7-3 and TRBJ2-1; 7 nucleotides agree with TRBD2. This CDR3 contains 13 residues. Trimming took 4 bases from V and 7 from J; bases not matched to a gene: 4. The V gene's germline CDR1 is SGHTA and CDR2 FQGTGA.

This clonotype occurred many times. The rearrangement links TRBV28 to TRBJ1-6; TRBD1 agrees at 11 bases. CDR3 length equals 15 residues. The V gene end was trimmed by 4 bases and the J gene end by 9 bases; junction bases not matched to a gene: 5. Germline V gene sequence: CDR1 MDHEN, CDR2 SYDVKM. This CDR3 is CASSYPGTGGSPLHF. The CDR3 nucleotides read TGTGCCAGCAGTTACCCCGGGACAGGGGGTTCACCCCTCCACTTT.

The V and J genes are TRBV25-1 and TRBJ2-5, with D unclear. This CDR3 is 16 amino acids long. V dropped 2 bases and J dropped 5 bases, with 18 bases sitting between them. Germline V gene data show CDR1 as MGHDK and CDR2 as SYGVNS. The CDR3 nucleotides are TGTGCCAGCAGTGAACTCAAGGTAGCTGGGGTGGAGACCCAGTACTTC. This sequence encodes CASSELKVAGVETQYF.

Points on this clonotype: A much larger clone sits a single nucleotide away, making a read error possible. Lacking the conserved final phenylalanine or tryptophan, this CDR3 likely reflects a read error. The chain employs TRBV27 and TRBJ1-2, with D unclear. The germline V gene has CDR1 MNHEY and CDR2 SMNVEV (reference sequence). The CDR3 contains 12 residues. The CDR3 protein is CATSVGGYGYTL. CDR3 bases: TGTGCCACCAGTGTGGGTGGCTATGGCTACACCCTC.

This clonotype was counted ten times or more. This chain's CDR3 is CASSYGMGPTYNEQFF. In DNA form, the CDR3 reads TGCGCCAGCAGCTATGGGATGGGACCTACCTACAATGAGCAGTTCTTC. The chain employs TRBV5-1 and TRBJ2-1; perhaps D is TRBD1 or TRBD2 (5 bases each). V lost 3 bases and J 2 bases, leaving 15 bases between the germline ends. The length of the CDR3 is 16 residues. Per the germline V gene, CDR1 is SGHRS and CDR2 is YFSETQ.

This clonotype showed up many times. The gene calls are TRBV10-3 and TRBJ2-3, with 10 bases fitting TRBD1. CDR3 size: 16 residues. Germline V lookup: CDR1 ENHRY, CDR2 SYGVKD. Trimming cost V 6 bases and J 4 bases; bases outside gene matches: 10. The CDR3 nucleotides read TGTGCCATCAGCAGACAGGGGGCGAGTGATCCAGATACGCAGTATTTT. Its protein product is CAISRQGASDPDTQYF.

At least ten counts were recorded for this clonotype. The chain recombines TRBV4-1 with TRBJ1-2; D gene uncertain. In germline, CDR1 is MGHRA, CDR2 YSYEKL. The CDR3 is 14 residues long. Trimming pared 3 bases from V and 4 bases from J, leaving 12 bases between. The CDR3 reads CASSQPQITYGYTF. CDR3 nucleotide sequence: TGCGCCAGCAGCCAGCCACAGATCACCTATGGCTACACCTTC.

V gene TRBV7-9 combines with J gene TRBJ2-3; 13 bases match TRBD2. The V gene end was trimmed by 5 bases and the J gene end by 2 bases; junction bases not matched to a gene: 4. The germline CDR1 and CDR2 sequences are SEHNR and FQNEAQ (reference sequence). This CDR3 spans 16 amino acids. The CDR3 loop is CASSHGLAGATDTQYF. The CDR3 DNA reads TGTGCCAGCAGCCACGGACTAGCGGGGGCCACAGATACGCAGTATTTT.

This clonotype was found many times. The junction and the germline gene differ at one end; a read error may be behind it. The CDR3 nucleotides read TGCAGTGCCAATGAAACACCGGGACAGGGGAGGTTGGACTTC. This codes for CSANETPGQGRLDF. This chain joins TRBV20-1 and TRBJ2-7, with 10 bases aligning to TRBD1. This CDR3 is 14 amino acids long. The germline V gene has CDR1 DFQATT and CDR2 SNEGSKA (reference sequence).

This clonotype was counted many times. The chain employs TRBV28 and TRBJ1-4; D is unclear. CDR3 length: 11 residues. V was pared by 4 bases and J by 11 bases, with 8 bases between. Germline values: CDR1 MDHEN, CDR2 SYDVKM. The CDR3 spells CASSSRVKLFF. Here the CDR3 DNA reads TGTGCCAGCAGTTCGAGGGTGAAACTGTTTTTT.

The table lists this clonotype with many counts. The chain has TRBV6-2 or TRBV6-3 and TRBJ1-5, with no clear D. Germline assignment: CDR1 MNHEY and CDR2 SVGEGT. The CDR3 runs to 17 residues. Trimming removed 2 bases at V and 4 bases at J, with 18 bases between. CDR3 DNA: TGTGCCAGCAGTTACCGATGGAGGGTATCGGGGAATCAGCCCCAGCATTTT. Translated: CASSYRWRVSGNQPQHF.

Comments on this clonotype: This clone may be a read error of a much larger clone one base away. The rearrangement uses TRBV4-1 and TRBJ2-7, with D unclear. V was pared by 5 bases and J by 6 bases, with 20 bases between. Looked up from germline, CDR1 is MGHRA and CDR2 is YSYEKL. The CDR3 runs to 15 residues. DNA for the CDR3: TGCGCCAGCAGCAAAGCCCCGGGCCAGCGCGGCGAGCAGTACTTC. It translates to CASSKAPGQRGEQYF.

This clonotype was counted only a few times. Given a much more abundant clone one base away, this may be a read error. The V and J genes are TRBV6-5 and TRBJ2-4; 8 bases match TRBD1. Looked up from germline, CDR1 is MNHEY and CDR2 is SVGAGI. V trimming: 0 bases; J trimming: 2 bases; junction bases outside the gene matches: 6. CDR3 length: 17 amino acids. CDR3 DNA sequence: TGTGCCAGCAGTTACTCCGTGACAGGGGTATCCAAAAACATTCAGTACTTC. Amino acid sequence: CASSYSVTGVSKNIQYF.

For this clonotype: A much larger clone is a single base away; this may be a read error. This chain uses TRBV20-1 with TRBJ2-1, with D possibly matching TRBD2 (6 bases). Germline V gene sequence: CDR1 DFQATT, CDR2 SNEGSKA (reference sequence). The CDR3 covers 11 residues. CDR3 nucleotide sequence: TGCTCAATGGGACTTTACAATGAGCAGCTCTTC. Translated, it gives CSMGLYNEQLF.

As regards this clonotype: Being one base from a much bigger clone, this may be a read error. This chain connects TRBV6-2 or TRBV6-3 to TRBJ1-1; tentative D call: TRBD1 (5 bases). V gave up 10 bases and J gave up 3 bases, with 15 bases separating them. In germline, CDR1 is MNHEY, CDR2 SVGEGT. The CDR3 is 13 amino acids. In DNA, the CDR3 is TGTGCCATCCAACGGGGGGTTGACACTGAAGCTTTCTTT. This encodes CAIQRGVDTEAFF.

A few counts support this clonotype. The chain uses TRBV2 and TRBJ1-5; D is undetermined. Germline values: CDR1 SNHLY, CDR2 FYNNEI. The CDR3 consists of 13 residues. V was pared by 9 bases and J by 3 bases, with 12 bases between. The CDR3 DNA sequence: TGTGCCAGTAGCTTGGGTTCCAATCAGCCCCAGCATTTT. Amino acid sequence: CASSLGSNQPQHF.

Ten or more counts support this clonotype. A junction boundary mismatches the germline segment, possibly from a read error. V is TRBV24-1 and J is TRBJ2-7, with D possibly being TRBD2 (5 bases). The CDR3 is 10 residues long. Germline CDR1 and CDR2: KGHDR and SFDVKD. The chain's CDR3 is CSRGRYEQYF. In nucleotides, the CDR3 is TGCTCCCGCGGGCGCTACGAGCAGTACTTC.

This clonotype was seen repeatedly, ten times or more. The chain couples TRBV7-2 to TRBJ2-5, with D possibly TRBD2 on 5 matching bases. This CDR3 is built from 15 residues. V gave up 6 bases and J gave up 7 bases, with 21 bases separating them. Looked up from germline, CDR1 is SGHTA and CDR2 is FQGNSA. The CDR3 region has the DNA TGTGCCAGCAGTTCAGGAGGAGCTCCCTCGGGGACCCAGTACTTC. It translates to CASSSGGAPSGTQYF.